This T cell receptor beta chain was sequenced for a study of cytomegalovirus exposure and HLA in healthy donors. Regarding this clone: Its antigen is as yet unknown.

Germline V gene sequence: CDR1 SGHTA, CDR2 FQGNSA. The CDR3 is 13 residues long. Deletions cut 5 bases from V and 2 bases from J, with 9 bases between. Findings and limits, study-wide: Several top significant clusters appeared, in a later analysis, to be linked to common viral pathogens.

PCR used 60 Vbeta primers and 13 Jbeta primers. Original analysis: A follow-up analysis tallied about 88 million unique TCR beta chains, about 11 million shared. Assay: immunoSEQ multiplex PCR; the TCRdb copy retains only in-frame clones and omits some. V, J and clone size were drawn from that table, and D and trimming were deduced from the DNA. In the table there are about 160,000 clones, 70% to 90% of which are singletons. This TCR was recovered from a woman aged 25-40 years in good health and CMV-seropositive. This sequence joins TRBV7-2 and TRBJ1-2; D might be TRBD1 (6 bases). The sample comprised PBMCs. In DNA, the CDR3 is TGTGCCAGCAGCCCCGACAGGAACTATGGCTACACCTTC. The encoded protein is CASSPDRNYGYTF.